This T cell receptor (beta chain) was retrieved from a study of blood T cell repertoires in COVID-19. Study details: T cells, B-cell-depleted T cells, or PBMCs supplied cDNA or gDNA.

With regard to this clone: The same CDR3 arises from other DNA sequences in this sample as well.

As processed by the authors: By means of reference gene primer amplification, nucleated cell counts were estimated. The data were produced by immunoSEQ multiplex PCR, yet TCRdb's version contains in-frame clones alone and is incomplete. That table supplies the V and J calls and clone size; D and trimming were determined from the DNA. There are about 490,000 clones in the sample; 70% to 90% occur only once, and about 3.2% lies in the top ten. This CDR3 is built from 11 residues. With 1 base removed from V and 8 bases from J, the gap between germline ends came to 6 bases. Germline V gene data show CDR1 as DFQATT and CDR2 as SNEGSKA (reference sequence).

This sequence joins TRBV20-1 and TRBJ2-1, with a tentative D call TRBD2 (5 bases). The sample consisted of peripheral blood. This TCR was sampled from a human donor in a cohort sampled during active COVID-19. CDR3 DNA: TGCAGTGCTAGAGGAGGGTATGAGCAGTTCTTC. Protein: CSARGGYEQFF.